This entry lists 11 T cell receptor beta chains sequenced from one sample in a study of T-cell reconstitution after alpha-beta-depleted transplantation in children. Preparation of the TCRbeta library was carried out with unique molecular identifiers. TCRdb passed the PCR reads through MiXCR, listing each CDR3 protein once. The table lists over 400,000 distinct CDR3 sequences, 43% of them singletons. The sequencing here drew on PBMCs, taken before TCRalphabeta/CD19-depleted stem cell transplant. These TCRs come from a girl aged 2 to 10 with aplastic anemia, due to receive a stem cell transplant.

This clonotype was seen more than once but under ten times. The rearrangement uses TRBV6-5 and TRBJ2-1; 10 nucleotides align to TRBD1. The CDR3 runs to 17 residues. With 4 bases clipped from V and 5 bases from J, the junction kept 11 bases outside the gene matches. CDR1 is MNHEY and CDR2 is SVGAGI in the germline V gene. The CDR3 spells CASSSQFTGTGDNEQFF. Here the CDR3 DNA reads TGTGCCAGCAGTTCCCAATTTACCGGGACAGGGGACAATGAGCAGTTCTTC.

CDR3 coding DNA: TGCAGTGCTAGTATGCTGGCCCTGACAGATACGCAGTATTTT. Encoded protein: CSASMLALTDTQYF. The chain is built from TRBV20-1 and TRBJ2-3; D is ambiguous. The CDR3 spans 14 residues. V was shortened by 3 bases and J by 3 bases, with 13 bases between the two germline ends. Germline assignment: CDR1 DFQATT and CDR2 SNEGSKA (reference sequence).

J is TRBJ2-7 and V is TRBV10-3, with D perhaps assigned TRBD1 or TRBD2 (5 bases each). The germline CDR1 and CDR2 sequences are ENHRY and SYGVKD. This CDR3 comprises 11 residues. V was clipped by 9 bases and J by 0 bases, with 6 bases between them. The CDR3 DNA follows: TGTGCCATTGGGACCTCCTACGAGCAGTACTTC. Translating gives CAIGTSYEQYF.

The J gene is TRBJ2-1, the V gene TRBV11-2, with 9 positions matching TRBD2. Per germline, CDR1 SGHAT and CDR2 FQNNGV. The CDR3 contains 15 residues. Losses at the gene ends were 4 bases for V and 7 bases for J; bases not matched to a gene: 8. Here the CDR3 reads CASSSWREGNNEQFF. CDR3 bases: TGTGCCAGCAGCTCGTGGCGGGAGGGAAATAATGAGCAGTTCTTC.

This CDR3 reads CSAMTGNQPQHF. CDR3 bases: TGCAGTGCTATGACGGGAAATCAGCCCCAGCATTTT. V and J are TRBV20-1 and TRBJ1-5; D is undetermined. With 4 bases removed from V and 4 bases from J, the gap between germline ends came to 8 bases. CDR3 length equals 12 residues. Germline CDR1 DFQATT, CDR2 SNEGSKA (reference sequence).

In this sample, this clonotype turned up many times. This chain uses TRBV5-1 with TRBJ2-7; a possible D gene is TRBD2 (6 bases). Germline V gene data show CDR1 as SGHRS and CDR2 as YFSETQ. The CDR3 is 16 amino acids. The germline V and J ends were trimmed by 4 bases and 4 bases, with 21 bases remaining between them. Here the CDR3 reads CASSTDTTPEGYEQYF. In nucleotides, the CDR3 is TGCGCCAGCAGCACCGATACTACCCCGGAGGGTTACGAGCAGTACTTC. The whole variable domain, remainder taken from reference TRBV5-1 and TRBJ2-7, is KAGVTQTPRYLIKTRGQQVTLSCSPISGHRSVSWYQQTPGQGLQFLFEYFSETQRNKGNFPGRFSGRQFSNSRSEMNVSTLELGDSALYLCASSTDTTPEGYEQYFGPGTRLTVT.

The chain carries TRBV12-3 or TRBV12-4 and TRBJ2-1, with 10 positions matching TRBD2. The CDR3 consists of 19 residues. V was pared by 6 bases and J by 1 base, with 15 bases of the junction left unmatched. CDR3: CASSRFSGGSKRSYNEQFF. DNA of the CDR3: TGTGCCAGCAGCCGCTTTAGCGGGGGGTCTAAAAGGTCCTACAATGAGCAGTTCTTC.

This clonotype has only a few counts. The V gene is TRBV27, the J gene TRBJ2-3; unclear D gene. The CDR3 sequence is 13 residues long. Germline V gene sequence: CDR1 MNHEY, CDR2 SMNVEV (reference sequence). The V end lost 9 bases, the J end lost 0 bases, and 10 bases lay between the germline ends. The CDR3 sequence: CASARLSTDTQYF. DNA of the CDR3: TGTGCCAGTGCCCGGCTTAGCACAGATACGCAGTATTTT.

This clonotype was seen only a few times. The genes are TRBV27 and TRBJ2-3; 12 nucleotides agree with TRBD2. Germline V CDR1 and CDR2: MNHEY, SMNVEV (reference sequence). With V trimmed by 5 bases and J by 5 bases, 11 bases remained unmatched. The CDR3 spans 17 residues. CDR3 DNA sequence: TGTGCCAGCAGTATGCAACTAGCGGGAGGTGTAGGAGATACGCAGTATTTT. Protein: CASSMQLAGGVGDTQYF.

The chain carries TRBV4-1 and TRBJ2-3, with 7 bases identical to TRBD2. The CDR3 loop spans 16 amino acids. Germline lookup yields CDR1 MGHRA and CDR2 YSYEKL. The ends lost 0 bases at V and 1 base at J; junction bases unmatched: 4. CDR3 amino acids: CASSQDWLAGTDTQYF. The CDR3 nucleotides read TGCGCCAGCAGCCAAGATTGGCTAGCGGGCACAGATACGCAGTATTTT.

This clonotype was observed at least ten times. The CDR3 loop reads CSAGWTDQNIQYF. CDR3 nucleotides: TGCAGTGCTGGCTGGACAGACCAAAACATTCAGTACTTC. The rearrangement joins TRBV20-1 to TRBJ2-4; possibly TRBD1 for D (6 bases). The CDR3 contains 13 residues. The germline V gene encodes CDR1 DFQATT and CDR2 SNEGSKA (reference sequence). Trimming shortened V by 5 bases and J by 5 bases, and 13 bases separated the two germline ends.